Included here is one T cell receptor (beta chain) sequence, with context. This sample was taken from a study of T cells in narcolepsy. This CDR3 has 16 residues. Germline V CDR1 and CDR2: LGHNA, YNFKEQ. V gave up 5 bases and J gave up 3 bases, with 16 bases separating them. Only in-frame clones appear in the TCRdb table, and some are missing; sequencing was by immunoSEQ multiplex PCR. The table lists roughly 40,000 clones, approximately 85% of them singletons. This sequence was found in a human donor with narcolepsy. The rearrangement joins TRBV4-2 to TRBJ2-2; D possibly matches TRBD1 or TRBD2 (5 bases each). The specimen sequenced was CD45RA- memory CD4+ T cells from PBMCs. The CDR3 spells CASSYDSGYYTGELFF. The CDR3 nucleotides are TGTGCCAGCAGCTACGACAGCGGATATTACACCGGGGAGCTGTTTTTT.